This TCR beta chain was captured in a study of CD8+CD57+ T cells in acquired aplastic anemia. Genomic DNA was employed as the template in profiling TCR beta VDJ and CDR3. Each CDR3 protein gets one entry after TCRdb re-called the reads with MiXCR. The sample includes 170,000 or so distinct CDR3 sequences, roughly three fifths of them seen just once. In patients chosen for sequencing, flow cytometry had shown CD8+CD57+ cell expansion. This clonotype appeared a single time. CDR3 length equals 15 residues. Germline-derived CDR1 and CDR2 are MGHDK and SYGVNS. Trimming shortened V by 1 base and J by 0 bases, and 7 bases separated the two germline ends.

The sample comprised sorted CD4+, CD8+, or CD8+CD57+ T cells (not recorded which) from PBMCs. J is TRBJ2-1 and V is TRBV25-1, with D possibly being TRBD2 (6 bases). This TCR was recovered from a human donor with aplastic anemia. The CDR3 sequence is CASSESSASYNEQFF. As DNA, the CDR3 is TGTGCCAGCAGTGAATCTAGCGCCTCCTACAATGAGCAGTTCTTC.